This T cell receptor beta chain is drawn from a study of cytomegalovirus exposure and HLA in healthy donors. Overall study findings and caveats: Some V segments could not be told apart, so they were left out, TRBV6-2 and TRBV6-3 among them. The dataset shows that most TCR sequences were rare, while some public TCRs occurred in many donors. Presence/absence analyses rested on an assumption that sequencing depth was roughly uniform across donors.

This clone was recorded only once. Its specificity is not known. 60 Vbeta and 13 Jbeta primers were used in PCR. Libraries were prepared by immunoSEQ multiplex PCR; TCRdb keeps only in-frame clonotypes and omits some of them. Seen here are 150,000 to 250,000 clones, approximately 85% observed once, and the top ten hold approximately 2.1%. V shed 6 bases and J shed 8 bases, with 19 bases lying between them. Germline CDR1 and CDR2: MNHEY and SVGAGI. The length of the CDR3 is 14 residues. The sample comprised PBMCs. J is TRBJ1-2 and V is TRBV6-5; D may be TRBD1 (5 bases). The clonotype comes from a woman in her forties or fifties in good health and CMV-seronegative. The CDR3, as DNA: TGTGCCAGCAGCCCTCTCCCCAACAGGAACGGCTACACCTTC. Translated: CASSPLPNRNGYTF.